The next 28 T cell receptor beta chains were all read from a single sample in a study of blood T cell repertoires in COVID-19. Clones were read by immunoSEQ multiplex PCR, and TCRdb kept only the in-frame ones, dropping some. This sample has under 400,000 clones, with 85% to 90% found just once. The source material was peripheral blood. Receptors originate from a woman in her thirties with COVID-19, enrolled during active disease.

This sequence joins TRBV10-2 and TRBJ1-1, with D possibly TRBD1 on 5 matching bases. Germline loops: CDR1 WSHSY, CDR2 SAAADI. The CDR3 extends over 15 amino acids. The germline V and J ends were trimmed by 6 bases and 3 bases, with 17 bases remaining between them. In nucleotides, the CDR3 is TGCGCCAGCAGGGATGGACAAGGGGTGCACACTGAAGCTTTCTTT. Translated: CASRDGQGVHTEAFF.

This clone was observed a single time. CDR3 in amino acids: CASSLTDIQYF. CDR3 bases: TGTGCCAGCAGTTTAACGGACATTCAGTACTTC. This rearrangement joins TRBV12-3 or TRBV12-4 to TRBJ2-4; no firm D call. The V end lost 2 bases, the J end lost 8 bases, and 4 bases lay between the germline ends. There are 11 residues in the CDR3.

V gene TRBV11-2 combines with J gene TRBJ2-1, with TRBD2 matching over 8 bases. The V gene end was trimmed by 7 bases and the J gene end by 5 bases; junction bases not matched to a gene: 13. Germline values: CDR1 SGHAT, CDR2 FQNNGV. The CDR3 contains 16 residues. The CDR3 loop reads CASTNLPSGSHNEQFF. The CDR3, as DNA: TGTGCCAGCACCAACCTCCCGAGCGGGAGCCACAATGAGCAGTTCTTC. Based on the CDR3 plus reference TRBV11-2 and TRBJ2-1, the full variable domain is EAGVAQSPRYKIIEKRQSVAFWCNPISGHATLYWYQQILGQGPKLLIQFQNNGVVDDSQLPKDRFSAERLKGVDSTLKIQPAKLEDSAVYLCASTNLPSGSHNEQFFGPGTRLTVL.

The CDR3 here is CASSLAHGTGRNEQFF. The CDR3 DNA follows: TGTGCCAGCAGCTTAGCGCACGGGACAGGGCGCAATGAGCAGTTCTTC. The rearrangement links TRBV7-2 to TRBJ2-1; 9 bases match TRBD1. The CDR3 is 16 residues long. Germline V gene data show CDR1 as SGHTA and CDR2 as FQGNSA. Trimming took 0 bases from V and 6 from J; bases not matched to a gene: 6. Filled out from reference TRBV7-2 and TRBJ2-1, the complete variable domain reads GAGVSQSPSNKVTEKGKDVELRCDPISGHTALYWYRQSLGQGLEFLIYFQGNSAPDKSGLPSDRFSAERTGGSVSTLTIQRTQQEDSAVYLCASSLAHGTGRNEQFFGPGTRLTVL.

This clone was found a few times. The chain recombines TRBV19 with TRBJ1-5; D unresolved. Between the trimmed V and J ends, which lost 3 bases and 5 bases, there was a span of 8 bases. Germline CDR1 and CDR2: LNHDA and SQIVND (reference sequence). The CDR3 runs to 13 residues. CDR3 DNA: TGTGCCAGTAGTATTTATGGAGATCAGCCCCAGCATTTT. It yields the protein CASSIYGDQPQHF.

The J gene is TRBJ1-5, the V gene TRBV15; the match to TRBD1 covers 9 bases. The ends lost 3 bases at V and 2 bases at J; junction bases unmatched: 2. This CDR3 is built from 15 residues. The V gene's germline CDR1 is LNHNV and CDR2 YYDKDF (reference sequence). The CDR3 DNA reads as TGTGCCACCAGCAGGCGGACAGGGGGCAATCAGCCCCAGCATTTT. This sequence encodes CATSRRTGGNQPQHF.

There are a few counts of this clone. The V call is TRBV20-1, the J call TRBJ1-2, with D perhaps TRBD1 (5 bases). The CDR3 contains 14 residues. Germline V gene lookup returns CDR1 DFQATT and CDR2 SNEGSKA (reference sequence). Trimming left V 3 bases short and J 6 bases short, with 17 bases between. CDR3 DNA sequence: TGCAGTGCTAGTAGAGAGGGGAGGTTGGATGGCTACACCTTC. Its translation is CSASREGRLDGYTF.

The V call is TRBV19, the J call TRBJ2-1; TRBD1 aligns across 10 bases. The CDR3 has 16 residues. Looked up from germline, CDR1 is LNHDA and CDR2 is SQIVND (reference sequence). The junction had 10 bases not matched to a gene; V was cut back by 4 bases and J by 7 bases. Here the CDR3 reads CASSRRQGAANNEQFF. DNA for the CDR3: TGTGCCAGTAGTAGGAGACAGGGGGCAGCTAATAATGAGCAGTTCTTC.

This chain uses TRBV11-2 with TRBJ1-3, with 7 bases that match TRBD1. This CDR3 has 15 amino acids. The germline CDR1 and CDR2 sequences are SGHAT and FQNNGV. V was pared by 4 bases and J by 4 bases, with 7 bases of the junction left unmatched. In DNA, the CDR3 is TGTGCCAGCAGCTCCGCCGGGGACAGAGGAAACACCATATATTTT. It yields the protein CASSSAGDRGNTIYF.

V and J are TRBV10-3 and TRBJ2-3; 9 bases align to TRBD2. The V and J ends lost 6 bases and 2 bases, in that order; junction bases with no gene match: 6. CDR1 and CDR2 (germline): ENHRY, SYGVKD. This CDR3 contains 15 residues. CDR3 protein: CAIRETSGTTDTQYF. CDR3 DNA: TGTGCCATCAGGGAGACTAGCGGCACCACAGATACGCAGTATTTT.

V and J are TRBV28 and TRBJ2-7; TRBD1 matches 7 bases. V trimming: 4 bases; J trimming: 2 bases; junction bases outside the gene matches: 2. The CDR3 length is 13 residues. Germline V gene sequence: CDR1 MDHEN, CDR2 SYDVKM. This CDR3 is CASSYDRAYEQYF. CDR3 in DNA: TGTGCCAGCAGTTACGACAGGGCCTACGAGCAGTACTTC. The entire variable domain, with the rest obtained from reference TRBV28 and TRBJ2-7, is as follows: DVKVTQSSRYLVKRTGEKVFLECVQDMDHENMFWYRQDPGLGLRLIYFSYDVKMKEKGDIPEGYSVSREKKERFSLILESASTNQTSMYLCASSYDRAYEQYFGPGTRLTVT.

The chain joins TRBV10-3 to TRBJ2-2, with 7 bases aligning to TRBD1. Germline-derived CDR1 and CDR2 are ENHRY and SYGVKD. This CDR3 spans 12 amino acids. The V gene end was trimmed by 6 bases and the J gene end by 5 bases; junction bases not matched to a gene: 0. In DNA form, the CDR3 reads TGTGCCATCAGACAGGGGACCGGGGAGCTGTTTTTT. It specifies CAIRQGTGELFF.

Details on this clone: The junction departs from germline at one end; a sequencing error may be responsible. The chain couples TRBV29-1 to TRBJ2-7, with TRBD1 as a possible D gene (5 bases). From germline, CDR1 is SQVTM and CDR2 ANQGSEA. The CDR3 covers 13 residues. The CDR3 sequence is CSVKLRQTYEQYF. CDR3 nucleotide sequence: TGCAGCGTCAAACTCAGACAGACGTACGAACAGTACTTC.

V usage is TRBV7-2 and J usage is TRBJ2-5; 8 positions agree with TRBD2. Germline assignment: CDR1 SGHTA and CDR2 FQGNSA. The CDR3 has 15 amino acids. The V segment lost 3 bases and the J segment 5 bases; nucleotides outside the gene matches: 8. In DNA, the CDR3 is TGTGCCAGCAGCTTCCTTAAGCGGGAGAGGGAGACCCAGTACTTC. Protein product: CASSFLKRERETQYF. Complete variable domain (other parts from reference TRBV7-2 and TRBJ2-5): GAGVSQSPSNKVTEKGKDVELRCDPISGHTALYWYRQSLGQGLEFLIYFQGNSAPDKSGLPSDRFSAERTGGSVSTLTIQRTQQEDSAVYLCASSFLKRERETQYFGPGTRLLVL.

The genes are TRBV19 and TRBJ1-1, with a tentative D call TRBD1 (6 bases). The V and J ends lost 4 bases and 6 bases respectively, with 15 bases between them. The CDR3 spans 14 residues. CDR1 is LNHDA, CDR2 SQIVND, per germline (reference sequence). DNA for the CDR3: TGTGCCAGTAGTACAGGGGCGGCGGGCGCTGAAGCTTTCTTT. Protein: CASSTGAAGAEAFF.

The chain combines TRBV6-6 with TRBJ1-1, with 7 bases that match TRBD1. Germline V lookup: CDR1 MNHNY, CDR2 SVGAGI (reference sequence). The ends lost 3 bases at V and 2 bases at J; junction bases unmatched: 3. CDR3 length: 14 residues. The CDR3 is CASSYDRANTEAFF. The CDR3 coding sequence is TGTGCCAGCAGTTATGACAGGGCTAACACTGAAGCTTTCTTT.

As DNA, the CDR3 is TGTGCCAGCAGTGAATCCCCCTTGAAACGCCGCAAACGAAACAGGGGGGAAGGCGGGGAGCTGTTTTTT. Protein: CASSESPLKRRKRNRGEGGELFF. The gene calls are TRBV6-1 and TRBJ2-2; 8 bases fit TRBD1. Germline V gene data show CDR1 as MNHNS and CDR2 as SASEGT. The V segment lost 2 bases and the J segment 7 bases; nucleotides outside the gene matches: 30. This CDR3 is 23 amino acids long.

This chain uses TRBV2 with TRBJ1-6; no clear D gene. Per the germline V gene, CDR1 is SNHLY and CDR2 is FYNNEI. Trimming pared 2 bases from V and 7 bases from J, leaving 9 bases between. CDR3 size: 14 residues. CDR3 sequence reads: CASSEQAQNSPLHF. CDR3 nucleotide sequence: TGTGCCAGCAGTGAACAGGCCCAAAATTCACCCCTCCACTTT.

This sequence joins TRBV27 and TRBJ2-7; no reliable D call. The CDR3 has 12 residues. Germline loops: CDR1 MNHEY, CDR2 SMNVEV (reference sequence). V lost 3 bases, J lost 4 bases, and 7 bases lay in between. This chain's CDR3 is CASSFDSYEQYF. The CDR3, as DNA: TGTGCCAGCAGTTTTGATAGTTACGAGCAGTACTTC.

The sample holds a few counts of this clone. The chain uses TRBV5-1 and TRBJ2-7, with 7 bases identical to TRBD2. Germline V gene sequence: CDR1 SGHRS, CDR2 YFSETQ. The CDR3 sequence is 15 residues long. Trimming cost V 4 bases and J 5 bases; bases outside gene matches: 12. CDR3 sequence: CASSPTGGEGHEQYF. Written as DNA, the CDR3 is TGCGCCAGCAGCCCCACCGGCGGGGAGGGCCACGAGCAGTACTTC.

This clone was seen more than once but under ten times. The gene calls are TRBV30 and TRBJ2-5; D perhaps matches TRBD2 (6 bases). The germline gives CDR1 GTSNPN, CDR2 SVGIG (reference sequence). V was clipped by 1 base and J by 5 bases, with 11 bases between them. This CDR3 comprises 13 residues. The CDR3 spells CAWSGLALETQYF. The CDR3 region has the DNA TGTGCCTGGAGTGGTCTAGCGCTGGAGACCCAGTACTTC.

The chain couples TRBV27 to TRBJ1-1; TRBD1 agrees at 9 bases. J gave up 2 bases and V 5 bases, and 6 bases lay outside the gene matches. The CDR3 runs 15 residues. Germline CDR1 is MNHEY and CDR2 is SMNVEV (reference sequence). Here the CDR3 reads CASSPMTGGNTEAFF. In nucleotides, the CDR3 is TGTGCCAGCAGTCCGATGACAGGGGGAAACACTGAAGCTTTCTTT.

CDR3: CASSQDQGTGHNEQFF. The CDR3 DNA reads as TGTGCCAGCAGCCAAGATCAGGGGACAGGTCACAATGAGCAGTTCTTC. The gene calls are TRBV4-2 and TRBJ2-1; 8 nucleotides align to TRBD1. The germline gives CDR1 LGHNA, CDR2 YNFKEQ. This CDR3 spans 16 amino acids. J gave up 5 bases and V 0 bases, and 6 bases lay outside the gene matches.

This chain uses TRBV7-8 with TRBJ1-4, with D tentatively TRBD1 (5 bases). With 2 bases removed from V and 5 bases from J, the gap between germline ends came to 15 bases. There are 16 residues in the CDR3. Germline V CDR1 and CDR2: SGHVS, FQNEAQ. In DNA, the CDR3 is TGTGCCAGCAGCTTAATACAATCAAAGGGGAATGAAAAACTGTTTTTT. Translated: CASSLIQSKGNEKLFF.

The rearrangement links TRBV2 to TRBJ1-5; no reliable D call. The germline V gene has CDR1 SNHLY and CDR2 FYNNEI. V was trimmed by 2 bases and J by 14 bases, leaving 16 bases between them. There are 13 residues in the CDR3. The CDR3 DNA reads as TGTGCCAGCAGTGAAACCGGAGGAGGGTCCGAGCATTTT. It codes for CASSETGGGSEHF.

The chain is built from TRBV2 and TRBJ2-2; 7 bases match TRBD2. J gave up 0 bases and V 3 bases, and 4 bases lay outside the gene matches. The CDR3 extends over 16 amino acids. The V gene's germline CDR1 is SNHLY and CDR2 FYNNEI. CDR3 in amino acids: CASSEVAGANTGELFF. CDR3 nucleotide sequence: TGTGCCAGCAGTGAGGTAGCGGGTGCGAACACCGGGGAGCTGTTTTTT.

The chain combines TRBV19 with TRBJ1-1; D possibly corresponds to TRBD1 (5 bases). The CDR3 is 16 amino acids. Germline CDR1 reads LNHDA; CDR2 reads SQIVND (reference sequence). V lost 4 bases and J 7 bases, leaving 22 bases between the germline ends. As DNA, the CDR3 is TGTGCCAGTAGTACGCCCTGGGAAGGGGTTAGTAATGAAGCTTTCTTT. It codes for CASSTPWEGVSNEAFF.

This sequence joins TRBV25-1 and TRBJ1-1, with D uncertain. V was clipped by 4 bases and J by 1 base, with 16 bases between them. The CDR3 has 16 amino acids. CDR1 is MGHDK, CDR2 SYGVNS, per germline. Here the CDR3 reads CASSVEAAMPNTEAFF. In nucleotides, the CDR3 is TGTGCCAGCAGTGTAGAGGCAGCCATGCCGAACACTGAAGCTTTCTTT.